The 30 T cell receptor beta chains in this list originate from one sample, sequenced in a study of blood T cell repertoires in COVID-19. Clones were read by immunoSEQ multiplex PCR, and TCRdb kept only the in-frame ones, dropping some. The sample consists of 150,000 to 200,000 clones, 88% of them appearing once. Input material: peripheral blood. The source of these receptors is a man between 60 and 70 years old with acute or convalescent COVID-19.

The genes are TRBV9 and TRBJ2-4; a weak D match, TRBD1 (7 bases). The V end was cut by 1 base, the J end by 7 bases, with 12 bases between. Germline lookup yields CDR1 SGDLS and CDR2 YYNGEE. CDR3 length: 14 residues. Here the CDR3 DNA reads TGTGCCAGCAGCGTACTACCAGGGGGGAACATTCAGTACTTC. Protein sequence: CASSVLPGGNIQYF.

V usage is TRBV11-3 and J usage is TRBJ2-7, with 8 nucleotides matching TRBD2. V gave up 5 bases and J gave up 4 bases; unmatched junction bases: 22. The length of the CDR3 is 19 residues. Germline V CDR1 and CDR2: SGHNT, YENEEA. CDR3 nucleotide sequence: TGTGCCAGCAGCCTATTGGGGGGAAGACGGGGCGGGAGGAGGTACGAGCAGTACTTC. It codes for CASSLLGGRRGGRRYEQYF.

The rearrangement uses TRBV10-3 and TRBJ1-1, with a weak D call TRBD1 (6 bases). Trimming removed 4 bases at V and 1 base at J, with 10 bases between. Germline V gene lookup returns CDR1 ENHRY and CDR2 SYGVKD. The CDR3 loop spans 14 amino acids. The CDR3 here is CAISGAGANTEAFF. DNA of the CDR3: TGTGCCATCAGTGGGGCAGGGGCGAACACTGAAGCTTTCTTT.

This rearrangement joins TRBV5-1 to TRBJ2-5; D is unclear. Germline V CDR1 and CDR2: SGHRS, YFSETQ. The CDR3 totals 14 residues. The V end lost 4 bases, the J end lost 1 base, and 11 bases lay between the germline ends. The CDR3 reads CASSADTVQETQYF. CDR3 in DNA: TGCGCCAGCAGCGCTGACACGGTCCAAGAGACCCAGTACTTC.

This chain joins TRBV4-3 and TRBJ1-1, with no clear D. The CDR3 extends over 15 amino acids. Germline V gene data show CDR1 as LGHNA and CDR2 as YSLEER. The V end lost 0 bases, the J end lost 5 bases, and 13 bases lay between the germline ends. The CDR3 is CASSQDMASATEAFF. In nucleotides, the CDR3 is TGCGCCAGCAGCCAAGATATGGCCTCAGCGACTGAAGCTTTCTTT.

CDR3: CASSSQLNYGYTF. The CDR3 bases are TGTGCCAGCAGCTCACAGCTTAACTATGGCTACACCTTC. The chain employs TRBV7-9 and TRBJ1-2; D is unclear. From germline, CDR1 is SEHNR and CDR2 FQNEAQ (reference sequence). The CDR3 runs 13 residues. The germline V and J ends were trimmed by 4 bases and 1 base, with 7 bases remaining between them.

Only one count was recorded for this clone. V gene TRBV5-6 combines with J gene TRBJ1-6; D is undetermined. The germline V gene has CDR1 SGHDT and CDR2 YYEEEE. This CDR3 has 14 residues. V lost 1 base and J lost 5, with 7 bases in between. The CDR3 nucleotides are TGTGCCAGCAGCTTGCCCGGGAATAATTCACCCCTCCACTTT. As protein: CASSLPGNNSPLHF.

This sequence joins TRBV7-9 and TRBJ1-1, with TRBD1 identical over 7 bases. The CDR3 extends over 14 amino acids. V was clipped by 5 bases and J by 0 bases; unmatched bases: 3. CDR1 and CDR2 from the germline V gene are SEHNR and FQNEAQ (reference sequence). The CDR3 reads CASSQGQLNTEAFF. CDR3 DNA: TGTGCCAGCAGCCAGGGACAGTTGAACACTGAAGCTTTCTTT.

The V and J genes are TRBV10-3 and TRBJ1-6; D gene ambiguous. Trimming pared 5 bases from V and 1 base from J, leaving 6 bases between. Germline V lookup: CDR1 ENHRY, CDR2 SYGVKD. This CDR3 has 14 amino acids. CDR3 DNA: TGTGCCATCAGTCCGGGATCCTATAATTCACCCCTCCACTTT. Its translation: CAISPGSYNSPLHF.

CDR3 nucleotide sequence: TGTGCCACGTTTTCGGGACTAGCGGGGGACGCGGCAAGCACAGATACGCAGTATTTT. Its protein product is CATFSGLAGDAASTDTQYF. The J gene is TRBJ2-3, the V gene TRBV7-8, with 14 bases matching TRBD2. There are 19 residues in the CDR3. With 10 bases clipped from V and 0 bases from J, the junction kept 15 bases outside the gene matches. The germline CDR1 and CDR2 sequences are SGHVS and FQNEAQ.

This sequence joins TRBV5-1 and TRBJ1-2; TRBD1 agrees at 11 bases. This CDR3 spans 14 amino acids. V shed 4 bases, J shed 5 bases, and the junction held 4 bases outside the gene matches. Looked up from germline, CDR1 is SGHRS and CDR2 is YFSETQ. In nucleotides, the CDR3 is TGCGCCAGCAGCGTGGGGACAGGGGGGTATGGCTACACCTTC. Protein product: CASSVGTGGYGYTF.

The chain is built from TRBV12-3 or TRBV12-4 and TRBJ1-1; no clear D. V was shortened by 5 bases and J by 8 bases, with 12 bases between the two germline ends. The CDR3 spans 12 residues. The CDR3 region is CASSPLLLEAFF. The DNA for the CDR3 is TGTGCCAGCAGTCCTTTATTACTGGAAGCTTTCTTT.

The chain is built from TRBV3-1 (or the pseudogene TRBV3-2) and TRBJ1-1; 9 nucleotides align to TRBD1. Unmatched junction bases numbered 16, after V lost 4 bases and J lost 4 bases. Germline V gene lookup returns CDR1 LGHDT and CDR2 YNNKEL (reference sequence). This CDR3 is 18 amino acids long. CDR3 region: CASSPYPGTGNRGTEAFF. CDR3 in DNA: TGTGCCAGCAGCCCTTACCCGGGGACAGGGAATAGGGGCACTGAAGCTTTCTTT.

The rearrangement joins TRBV12-5 to TRBJ1-2, with D possibly matching TRBD1 (6 bases). The length of the CDR3 is 17 residues. Germline V gene data show CDR1 as LGHNT and CDR2 as FRNRAP. V was trimmed by 5 bases and J by 1 base, leaving 20 bases between them. The CDR3 nucleotides read TGTGCTAGTGGTCAGAGGGGGAGGGCCGCCCTTAACTATGGCTACACCTTC. This sequence encodes CASGQRGRAALNYGYTF.

This sequence joins TRBV5-1 and TRBJ1-3; D gene unclear. The ends were cut back, 4 bases at V and 2 bases at J, with 13 bases in the middle. The V gene's germline CDR1 is SGHRS and CDR2 YFSETQ. This CDR3 has 15 amino acids. The CDR3 region has the DNA TGCGCCAGCAGCAACCGACGGGGTCCTGGAAACACCATATATTTT. As protein: CASSNRRGPGNTIYF.

This clone was seen a handful of times. The chain recombines TRBV7-2 with TRBJ1-2, with TRBD1 identical over 8 bases. The V gene's germline CDR1 is SGHTA and CDR2 FQGNSA. J was trimmed by 6 bases and V by 5 bases; bases with no gene match: 5. This CDR3 region has 13 residues. CDR3 protein: CASSTRQGNGYTF. CDR3 nucleotide sequence: TGTGCCAGCAGCACCCGACAGGGGAATGGCTACACCTTC.

The chain uses TRBV6-1 and TRBJ1-1; 10 bases agree with TRBD1. Germline V gives CDR1 MNHNS, CDR2 SASEGT. Trimming removed 5 bases from V and 1 base from J; junction bases left unmatched: 4. The CDR3 sequence is 15 residues long. Written as DNA, the CDR3 is TGTGCCAGCAGTAGCCGACAGGGGGCGAACACTGAAGCTTTCTTT. Encoded protein: CASSSRQGANTEAFF.

This clone occurred many times. This sequence joins TRBV7-3 and TRBJ1-6, with D possibly matching TRBD1 (6 bases). The germline gives CDR1 SGHTA, CDR2 FQGTGA. The CDR3 is 18 residues long. Trimming pared 2 bases from V and 7 bases from J, leaving 21 bases between. CDR3 sequence reads: CASSLAPPSQGWNSPLHF. DNA of the CDR3: TGTGCCAGCAGCTTAGCGCCGCCTTCACAGGGATGGAATTCACCCCTCCACTTT. The entire variable domain, with the rest obtained from reference TRBV7-3 and TRBJ1-6, is as follows: GAGVSQTPSNKVTEKGKYVELRCDPISGHTALYWYRQSLGQGPEFLIYFQGTGAADDSGLPNDRFFAVRPEGSVSTLKIQRTERGDSAVYLCASSLAPPSQGWNSPLHFGNGTRLTVT.

The gene calls are TRBV19 and TRBJ2-1, with TRBD1 identical over 8 bases. Looked up from germline, CDR1 is LNHDA and CDR2 is SQIVND (reference sequence). The CDR3 runs to 15 residues. The V gene end was trimmed by 6 bases and the J gene end by 2 bases; junction bases not matched to a gene: 6. DNA of the CDR3: TGTGCCAGTAGCCGCGACAGGGGAACCTACAATGAGCAGTTCTTC. This encodes CASSRDRGTYNEQFF.

The CDR3 is CASRSRQGGYEQYV. CDR3 nucleotides: TGTGCCAGCCGAAGTCGACAGGGTGGTTACGAGCAGTACGTC. The rearrangement links TRBV5-8 to TRBJ2-7; 7 positions agree with TRBD1. The CDR3 spans 14 residues. Germline lookup yields CDR1 SGHTS and CDR2 YDEGEE. The ends lost 7 bases at V and 4 bases at J; junction bases unmatched: 11.

The chain employs TRBV11-2 and TRBJ1-3; D unclear. This CDR3 contains 16 residues. Trimming removed 3 bases from V and 0 bases from J, with 12 bases in between. CDR1 and CDR2 (germline): SGHAT, FQNNGV. CDR3 in DNA: TGTGCCAGCAGCTTGTGGACGGGGAGCTCTGGAAACACCATATATTTT. Translation: CASSLWTGSSGNTIYF.

This clone has a handful of counts. V and J are TRBV19 and TRBJ1-2, with D unresolved. The V gene's germline CDR1 is LNHDA and CDR2 SQIVND (reference sequence). The CDR3 runs to 13 residues. Trimming removed 6 bases from V and 6 bases from J, with 14 bases in between. CDR3 amino acids: CASRTRPEDGYTF. In DNA, the CDR3 is TGTGCCAGTAGAACTCGACCCGAGGATGGCTACACCTTC.

This clone was found a few times. The chain employs TRBV19 and TRBJ2-2; 8 bases are a match to TRBD1. Germline values: CDR1 LNHDA, CDR2 SQIVND (reference sequence). V was clipped by 4 bases and J by 6 bases; unmatched bases: 1. CDR3 length equals 13 residues. The DNA for the CDR3 is TGTGCCAGTAGTACGACAGGGGCCGGGGAGCTGTTTTTT. This translates into CASSTTGAGELFF.

The chain uses TRBV5-4 and TRBJ1-1, with 9 nucleotides matching TRBD1. The junction had 8 bases not matched to a gene; V was cut back by 5 bases and J by 6 bases. Germline CDR1 reads SGHNT; CDR2 reads YYREEE (reference sequence). This CDR3 has 14 residues. CDR3 residues: CASSRQGGIPEAFF. The CDR3 bases are TGTGCCAGCAGTCGACAGGGGGGAATCCCTGAAGCTTTCTTT.

This chain uses TRBV28 with TRBJ2-2; 7 bases map to TRBD2. V lost 6 bases to trimming and J lost 5 bases; unmatched junction nucleotides: 12. Germline-derived CDR1 and CDR2 are MDHEN and SYDVKM. The CDR3 has 16 residues. DNA for the CDR3: TGTGCCAGCAGCCCTGGACGTGGCGGGGGAACCGGGGAGCTGTTTTTT. Translated, it gives CASSPGRGGGTGELFF.

The genes are TRBV5-4 and TRBJ2-3; D gene ambiguous. Trimming took off 0 bases at V and 0 bases at J, with 5 bases between the two ends. Germline CDR1 is SGHNT and CDR2 is YYREEE (reference sequence). The CDR3 is 14 amino acids. DNA for the CDR3: TGTGCCAGCAGCTTGGGAGGTAGCACAGATACGCAGTATTTT. Residues: CASSLGGSTDTQYF. Full variable domain (outside the CDR3, taken from reference TRBV5-4 and TRBJ2-3): ETGVTQSPTHLIKTRGQQVTLRCSSQSGHNTVSWYQQALGQGPQFIFQYYREEENGRGNFPPRFSGLQFPNYSSELNVNALELDDSALYLCASSLGGSTDTQYFGPGTRLTVL.

The table lists this clone with a count of one. This rearrangement joins TRBV11-2 to TRBJ2-3, with 8 nucleotides matching TRBD2. After removal of 1 base from V and 1 base from J, the junction contained 4 bases not matched to a gene. This CDR3 spans 16 amino acids. The V gene's germline CDR1 is SGHAT and CDR2 FQNNGV. CDR3 in DNA: TGTGCCAGCAGCTTAGGGGGACTAGGGGGCACAGATACGCAGTATTTT. Protein sequence: CASSLGGLGGTDTQYF. Supplemented by reference TRBV11-2 and TRBJ2-3, the full variable domain reads EAGVAQSPRYKIIEKRQSVAFWCNPISGHATLYWYQQILGQGPKLLIQFQNNGVVDDSQLPKDRFSAERLKGVDSTLKIQPAKLEDSAVYLCASSLGGLGGTDTQYFGPGTRLTVL.

The CDR3 is CAWNRGPGNTIYF. The CDR3 DNA reads TGTGCCTGGAACAGGGGGCCTGGAAACACCATATATTTT. V and J are TRBV30 and TRBJ1-3; 9 bases align to TRBD1. Germline loops: CDR1 GTSNPN, CDR2 SVGIG (reference sequence). The CDR3 contains 13 residues. Unmatched junction bases numbered 0, after V lost 4 bases and J lost 2 bases.

This clone has only a few counts. CDR3 coding DNA: TGCGCCAGCAGCTTGAAGGCAGGGGGGAACACCGGGGAGCTGTTTTTT. Protein sequence: CASSLKAGGNTGELFF. The V call is TRBV5-1, the J call TRBJ2-2; 7 nucleotides align to TRBD1. The CDR3 sequence is 16 residues long. Losses at the gene ends were 1 base for V and 1 base for J; bases not matched to a gene: 4. Germline CDR1 reads SGHRS; CDR2 reads YFSETQ.

The chain couples TRBV6-5 to TRBJ2-3; 7 positions agree with TRBD1. Germline CDR1 is MNHEY and CDR2 is SVGAGI. V dropped 6 bases and J dropped 1; count of bases not matched to a gene: 7. The CDR3 is 15 amino acids. As DNA, the CDR3 is TGTGCCAGCAGAGACGGACAGGCCCGCACAGATACGCAGTATTTT. Translating gives CASRDGQARTDTQYF.